This TCR beta chain was sequenced during a study of cytomegalovirus exposure and HLA in healthy donors. About the study: Researchers previously reported finding fewer than 140 million unique TCR beta sequences from about 170 million T cells.

Study-wide results and caveats: Beyond CMV serostatus, there was no information to go on about immune exposure.

The primer mix had 60 Vbeta and 13 Jbeta primers. The data were produced by immunoSEQ multiplex PCR, yet TCRdb's version contains in-frame clones alone and is incomplete. Of 150,000 or so clones in the sample, almost 85% were seen once. Each donor was healthy, and each was a bone marrow donor. With respect to this clone: Its antigen is not known.

Trimming took off 4 bases at V and 3 bases at J, with 13 bases between the two ends. The V gene's germline CDR1 is SNHLY and CDR2 FYNNEI. The CDR3 extends over 14 amino acids. This sequence joins TRBV2 and TRBJ2-7; D perhaps matches TRBD2 (6 bases). The sequencing input was PBMCs. This TCR derives from a man aged 25 to 45 in good health and CMV-seronegative. This chain's CDR3 is CASSVSAGFYEQYF. CDR3 sequence (DNA): TGTGCCAGCAGTGTGTCAGCGGGTTTCTACGAGCAGTACTTC.